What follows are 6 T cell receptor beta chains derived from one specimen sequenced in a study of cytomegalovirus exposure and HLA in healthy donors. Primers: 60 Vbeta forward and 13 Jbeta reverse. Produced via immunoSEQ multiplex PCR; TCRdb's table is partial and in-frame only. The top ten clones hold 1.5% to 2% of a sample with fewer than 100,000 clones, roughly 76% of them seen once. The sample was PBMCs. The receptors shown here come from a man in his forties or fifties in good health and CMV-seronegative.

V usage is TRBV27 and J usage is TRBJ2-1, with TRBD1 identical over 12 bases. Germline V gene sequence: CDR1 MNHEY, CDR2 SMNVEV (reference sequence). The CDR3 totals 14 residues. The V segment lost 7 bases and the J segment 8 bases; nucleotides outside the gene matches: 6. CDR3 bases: TGTGCCAGCAACCGGGACAGGGGGCTAGATGAGCAGTTCTTC. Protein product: CASNRDRGLDEQFF.

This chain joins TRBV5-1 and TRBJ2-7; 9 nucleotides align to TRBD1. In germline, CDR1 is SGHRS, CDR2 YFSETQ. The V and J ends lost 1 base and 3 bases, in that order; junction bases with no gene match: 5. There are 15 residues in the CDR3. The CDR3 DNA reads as TGCGCCAGCAGCTTGACGACAGGGGGAAGCTACGAGCAGTACTTC. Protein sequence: CASSLTTGGSYEQYF. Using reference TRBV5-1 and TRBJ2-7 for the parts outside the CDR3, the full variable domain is KAGVTQTPRYLIKTRGQQVTLSCSPISGHRSVSWYQQTPGQGLQFLFEYFSETQRNKGNFPGRFSGRQFSNSRSEMNVSTLELGDSALYLCASSLTTGGSYEQYFGPGTRLTVT.

CDR3: CASSPNRGLTGELFF. Here the CDR3 DNA reads TGTGCCAGCAGCCCGAACAGGGGGCTGACCGGGGAGCTGTTTTTT. The V and J genes are TRBV6-5 and TRBJ2-2; 9 bases map to TRBD1. There are 15 residues in the CDR3. Germline CDR1 is MNHEY and CDR2 is SVGAGI. The V and J ends lost 6 bases and 5 bases, in that order; junction bases with no gene match: 7.

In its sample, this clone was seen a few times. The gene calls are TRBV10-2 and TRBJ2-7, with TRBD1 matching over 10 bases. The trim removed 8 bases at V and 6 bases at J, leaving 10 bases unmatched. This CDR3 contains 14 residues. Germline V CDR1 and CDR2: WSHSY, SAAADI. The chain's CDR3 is CASSTDRGQVEQYF. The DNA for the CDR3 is TGCGCCAGCTCGACCGACAGGGGGCAAGTCGAGCAGTACTTC.

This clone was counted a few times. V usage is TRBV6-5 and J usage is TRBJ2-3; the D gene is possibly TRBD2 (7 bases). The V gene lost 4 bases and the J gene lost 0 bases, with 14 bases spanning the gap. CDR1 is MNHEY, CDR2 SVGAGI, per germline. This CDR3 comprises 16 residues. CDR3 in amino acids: CASSSRGAGSTDTQYF. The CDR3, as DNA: TGTGCCAGCAGTTCCCGGGGGGCAGGTAGCACAGATACGCAGTATTTT.

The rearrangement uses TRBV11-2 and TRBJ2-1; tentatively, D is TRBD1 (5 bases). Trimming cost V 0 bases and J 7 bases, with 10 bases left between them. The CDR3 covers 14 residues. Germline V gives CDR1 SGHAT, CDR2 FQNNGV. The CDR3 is CASSLESGRNEQFF. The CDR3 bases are TGTGCCAGCAGCTTAGAATCAGGGCGGAATGAGCAGTTCTTC.